These 30 T cell receptor beta chains were all obtained from the same sample, sequenced in a study of cytomegalovirus exposure and HLA in healthy donors. PCR used 60 Vbeta primers and 13 Jbeta primers. This table comes from immunoSEQ multiplex PCR, and its TCRdb copy is limited to in-frame clones, with some not included. The sample holds more than 75,000 clones, about four fifths seen once. The sample consisted of PBMCs. All receptors derive from a woman between 40 and 50 years old in good health and CMV-seronegative.

The CDR3 sequence: CASSLGPGLLGRSGELFF. The CDR3 DNA reads TGTGCCAGCAGCTTGGGACCCGGGTTGCTCGGAAGGTCCGGGGAGCTGTTTTTT. The rearrangement uses TRBV5-6 and TRBJ2-2, with D unresolved. Germline V gene data show CDR1 as SGHDT and CDR2 as YYEEEE. This CDR3 region has 18 residues. V was clipped by 0 bases and J by 6 bases, with 21 bases between them.

The chain is built from TRBV2 and TRBJ1-3; 8 nucleotides agree with TRBD1. This CDR3 is built from 16 residues. J gave up 1 base and V 5 bases, and 7 bases lay outside the gene matches. Germline lookup yields CDR1 SNHLY and CDR2 FYNNEI. The CDR3 nucleotides are TGTGCCAGCAGTTACGGACAGGGCAATTCTGGAAACACCATATATTTT. Its protein product is CASSYGQGNSGNTIYF.

This clone came up once. The rearrangement uses TRBV7-2 and TRBJ2-1; a possible D gene is TRBD2 (9 bases). The CDR3 runs 16 residues. V was pared by 4 bases and J by 8 bases, with 21 bases between. Germline V gene data show CDR1 as SGHTA and CDR2 as FQGNSA. DNA of the CDR3: TGTGCCAGCAGCTCCCAGGGGGCGGGGGGGCCGGATGAGCAGTTCTTC. Translation: CASSSQGAGGPDEQFF.

The chain has TRBV5-1 and TRBJ2-7; D perhaps matches TRBD1 (6 bases). Between the trimmed V and J ends, which lost 3 bases and 2 bases, there was a span of 12 bases. CDR1 is SGHRS and CDR2 is YFSETQ in the germline V gene. The CDR3 runs to 14 residues. The CDR3 loop reads CASSSRDIPYEQYF. CDR3 in DNA: TGCGCCAGCAGCTCCCGGGACATTCCCTACGAGCAGTACTTC.

The chain combines TRBV29-1 with TRBJ2-5; D unclear. The J call may be mistaken, given a closer DNA end match to TRBJ2-7. The germline CDR1 and CDR2 sequences are SQVTM and ANQGSEA. This CDR3 spans 13 amino acids. CDR3 protein: CSVTSPVSYEQYF. The CDR3 region has the DNA TGCAGCGTCACGTCGCCGGTCTCCTACGAGCAGTACTTC.

The rearrangement links TRBV7-8 to TRBJ1-5; perhaps TRBD1 as D (5 bases). The CDR3 is 18 amino acids. Germline V gene sequence: CDR1 SGHVS, CDR2 FQNEAQ. V lost 0 bases to trimming and J lost 4 bases, with 19 bases between them. CDR3 residues: CASSLAIVLGVGNQPQHF. DNA of the CDR3: TGTGCCAGCAGCTTAGCAATAGTCCTAGGGGTTGGGAATCAGCCCCAGCATTTT.

This clone was observed once. The chain uses TRBV4-1 and TRBJ1-5; possibly TRBD1 for D (5 bases). V gave up 8 bases and J gave up 3 bases, with 14 bases separating them. The CDR3 spans 14 residues. Germline lookup yields CDR1 MGHRA and CDR2 YSYEKL. The CDR3 nucleotides read TGCGCCAGCGGGGCCGTTTTTACCAATCAGCCCCAGCATTTT. Amino acids: CASGAVFTNQPQHF.

As concerns this clone: The junction differs from germline at one of its ends, possibly a read error. V and J are TRBV6-6 and TRBJ1-5; unclear D gene. The CDR3 length is 14 residues. Germline CDR1 reads MNHNY; CDR2 reads SVGAGI (reference sequence). The CDR3 spells CASCLEGYNQPQNF. CDR3 sequence (DNA): TGTGCCAGCTGCCTAGAGGGTTACAATCAGCCCCAGAATTTT.

This sequence joins TRBV4-1 and TRBJ2-1; 7 bases agree with TRBD1. There are 12 residues in the CDR3. V dropped 4 bases and J dropped 12; count of bases not matched to a gene: 6. The germline V gene has CDR1 MGHRA and CDR2 YSYEKL. For the CDR3, the DNA is TGCGCCAGCAGCCCGACAGGGTCTAGGCAGTTCTTC. It codes for CASSPTGSRQFF.

The chain employs TRBV6-1 and TRBJ1-2; weak D call: TRBD1 (6 bases). Germline V lookup: CDR1 MNHNS, CDR2 SASEGT. The V end was cut by 2 bases, the J end by 4 bases, with 20 bases between. The CDR3 covers 17 residues. Here the CDR3 reads CASSESLPGGAGYGYTF. The CDR3 coding sequence is TGTGCCAGCAGTGAATCCCTTCCGGGGGGCGCGGGCTATGGCTACACCTTC.

This clone has only one observation. The chain employs TRBV4-3 and TRBJ2-2; 9 positions match TRBD1. The CDR3 has 16 amino acids. The germline CDR1 and CDR2 sequences are LGHNA and YSLEER. Trimming cost V 3 bases and J 0 bases; bases outside gene matches: 2. DNA for the CDR3: TGCGCCAGCAGCCAGGGACAGGGCTCGAACACCGGGGAGCTGTTTTTT. Amino acids: CASSQGQGSNTGELFF.

The chain recombines TRBV29-1 with TRBJ2-2; TRBD2 aligns across 7 bases. The junction had 8 bases not matched to a gene; V was cut back by 7 bases and J by 6 bases. The CDR3 totals 13 residues. The V gene's germline CDR1 is SQVTM and CDR2 ANQGSEA. This chain's CDR3 is CSGGQRGAGELFF. CDR3 nucleotides: TGCAGCGGTGGCCAGCGGGGTGCCGGGGAGCTGTTTTTT.

The chain is built from TRBV7-2 and TRBJ2-4; 7 bases agree with TRBD1. The CDR3 runs 15 residues. Germline V lookup: CDR1 SGHTA, CDR2 FQGNSA. The junction had 7 bases not matched to a gene; V was cut back by 5 bases and J by 3 bases. The CDR3 DNA sequence: TGTGCCAGCAGCCTCCGGGACAGCATCAAAAACATTCAGTACTTC. This sequence encodes CASSLRDSIKNIQYF.

The chain carries TRBV30 and TRBJ1-3; possible D gene TRBD1, 5 bases. This CDR3 has 19 residues. Deletions cut 4 bases from V and 2 bases from J, with 27 bases between. Germline CDR1 GTSNPN, CDR2 SVGIG (reference sequence). CDR3: CAWTMMAGRELRPGNTIYF. The CDR3 DNA is TGTGCCTGGACGATGATGGCAGGGCGAGAGTTGAGACCTGGAAACACCATATATTTT.

This clone was recorded a few times. The chain employs TRBV4-1 and TRBJ2-5; D perhaps matches TRBD2 (6 bases). V gave up 5 bases and J gave up 5 bases, with 12 bases separating them. There are 13 residues in the CDR3. The germline CDR1 and CDR2 sequences are MGHRA and YSYEKL. The CDR3 spells CASSGTWRETQYF. CDR3 DNA sequence: TGCGCCAGCAGCGGGACTTGGAGGGAGACCCAGTACTTC.

V and J are TRBV10-3 and TRBJ2-2; possibly TRBD1 for D (5 bases). V was cut by 4 bases and J by 7 bases, with 19 bases left in between. CDR1 ENHRY and CDR2 SYGVKD come from the germline V gene. This CDR3 spans 16 amino acids. The CDR3 DNA reads TGTGCCATCAGTGTTGTCCCGACGACAGACCACGGGGAGCTGTTTTTT. It yields the protein CAISVVPTTDHGELFF.

The gene calls are TRBV18 and TRBJ1-6, with 11 bases fitting TRBD1. Germline loops: CDR1 KGHSH, CDR2 LQKENI. J was trimmed by 10 bases and V by 6 bases; bases with no gene match: 5. The CDR3 extends over 14 amino acids. The CDR3 coding sequence is TGTGCCAGCTCCCAAGGGACAGGGGGGTCACCCCTCCACTTT. Its protein product is CASSQGTGGSPLHF.

The V and J genes are TRBV7-8 and TRBJ2-7; tentatively, D is TRBD2 (5 bases). Trimming took off 0 bases at V and 0 bases at J, with 6 bases between the two ends. This CDR3 contains 14 residues. Germline CDR1 SGHVS, CDR2 FQNEAQ. The CDR3 loop is CASSLARASYEQYF. In DNA form, the CDR3 reads TGTGCCAGCAGCTTAGCGCGGGCCTCCTACGAGCAGTACTTC.

The chain employs TRBV20-1 and TRBJ1-4; D is unresolved. V was shortened by 3 bases and J by 5 bases, with 4 bases between the two germline ends. CDR1 is DFQATT, CDR2 SNEGSKA, per germline (reference sequence). This CDR3 is built from 11 residues. For the CDR3, the DNA is TGCAGTGCTAGGTCGAATGAAAAACTGTTTTTT. Its translation is CSARSNEKLFF.

The chain links TRBV7-2 to TRBJ1-2; 7 bases fit TRBD1. The CDR3 totals 13 residues. Germline V gene data show CDR1 as SGHTA and CDR2 as FQGNSA. Trimming took 5 bases from V and 5 from J; bases not matched to a gene: 5. The chain's CDR3 is CASSRRQGYGYTF. DNA for the CDR3: TGTGCCAGCAGCCGAAGACAGGGATATGGCTACACCTTC.

V is TRBV18 and J is TRBJ1-5; D possibly corresponds to TRBD1 (6 bases). The CDR3 is 14 amino acids. V was shortened by 6 bases and J by 2 bases, with 11 bases between the two germline ends. Germline CDR1 and CDR2: KGHSH and LQKENI. The CDR3 is CASSRGAGNQPQHF. In DNA form, the CDR3 reads TGTGCCAGCTCTCGGGGGGCCGGCAATCAGCCCCAGCATTTT.

The gene calls are TRBV6-5 and TRBJ1-2; maybe TRBD1 (6 bases). Germline V gene data show CDR1 as MNHEY and CDR2 as SVGAGI. CDR3 size: 14 residues. Trimming stripped 6 bases from V and 5 bases from J, with 16 bases between. The CDR3 region is CASSGVQGVYGYTF. As DNA, the CDR3 is TGTGCCAGCAGCGGTGTACAGGGTGTTTATGGCTACACCTTC.

V is TRBV7-2 and J is TRBJ1-1; 8 positions agree with TRBD1. V trimming: 4 bases; J trimming: 11 bases; junction bases outside the gene matches: 3. This CDR3 is built from 11 residues. Germline V lookup: CDR1 SGHTA, CDR2 FQGNSA. The CDR3 protein is CASSSRDRAFF. Written as DNA, the CDR3 is TGTGCCAGCAGCTCCCGGGACAGGGCTTTCTTT. Full variable domain (outside the CDR3, taken from reference TRBV7-2 and TRBJ1-1): GAGVSQSPSNKVTEKGKDVELRCDPISGHTALYWYRQSLGQGLEFLIYFQGNSAPDKSGLPSDRFSAERTGGSVSTLTIQRTQQEDSAVYLCASSSRDRAFFGQGTRLTVV.

The V and J genes are TRBV6-1 and TRBJ2-7; 11 bases match TRBD1. V trimming: 7 bases; J trimming: 1 base; junction bases outside the gene matches: 6. The V gene's germline CDR1 is MNHNS and CDR2 SASEGT. The CDR3 loop spans 15 amino acids. This CDR3 reads CASTPRDRGSYEQYF. CDR3 in DNA: TGTGCCAGCACTCCCCGGGACAGGGGGTCCTACGAGCAGTACTTC.

The rearrangement uses TRBV27 and TRBJ2-3; D uncertain. Germline V CDR1 and CDR2: MNHEY, SMNVEV (reference sequence). The CDR3 consists of 11 residues. V was pared by 1 base and J by 11 bases, with 7 bases between. CDR3 nucleotides: TGTGCCAGCAGTTTATTTGGAGAGCAGTATTTT. Protein sequence: CASSLFGEQYF.

The rearrangement links TRBV5-4 to TRBJ2-1, with 9 bases matching TRBD2. This CDR3 is 17 amino acids long. J gave up 6 bases and V 5 bases, and 15 bases lay outside the gene matches. In germline, CDR1 is SGHNT, CDR2 YYREEE (reference sequence). This CDR3 is CASSVGGGARGGNEQFF. For the CDR3, the DNA is TGTGCCAGCAGTGTCGGCGGGGGGGCGAGGGGGGGCAATGAGCAGTTCTTC. The full variable domain, completed using reference TRBV5-4 and TRBJ2-1, is ETGVTQSPTHLIKTRGQQVTLRCSSQSGHNTVSWYQQALGQGPQFIFQYYREEENGRGNFPPRFSGLQFPNYSSELNVNALELDDSALYLCASSVGGGARGGNEQFFGPGTRLTVL.

The table lists this clone with a count of one. The chain uses TRBV6-5 and TRBJ2-1; D possibly corresponds to TRBD1 (6 bases). Germline CDR1 reads MNHEY; CDR2 reads SVGAGI. V shed 2 bases and J shed 2 bases, with 10 bases lying between them. CDR3 length: 15 residues. The CDR3 coding sequence is TGTGCCAGCAGTTACGGCAGGGGAACCTACAATGAGCAGTTCTTC. It yields the protein CASSYGRGTYNEQFF.

The chain employs TRBV7-3 and TRBJ2-1; TRBD1 aligns across 9 bases. V shed 5 bases and J 5 bases; nucleotides not matched to a gene: 10. The CDR3 sequence is 16 residues long. Per the germline V gene, CDR1 is SGHTA and CDR2 is FQGTGA. The CDR3 DNA reads TGTGCCAGCAGCCTAAGCCCGGGACAGGGAAACAATGAGCAGTTCTTC. Amino acids: CASSLSPGQGNNEQFF.

The V gene is TRBV6-6, the J gene TRBJ2-3; 8 bases are a match to TRBD2. The CDR3 spans 14 residues. The junction had 4 bases not matched to a gene; V was cut back by 3 bases and J by 5 bases. Germline CDR1 reads MNHNY; CDR2 reads SVGAGI (reference sequence). The CDR3 loop is CASSYAGGQDTQYF. CDR3 DNA sequence: TGTGCCAGCAGTTATGCGGGGGGCCAAGATACGCAGTATTTT.

This sequence joins TRBV27 and TRBJ2-1; D unresolved. The germline V gene has CDR1 MNHEY and CDR2 SMNVEV (reference sequence). This CDR3 region has 13 residues. V dropped 3 bases and J dropped 4 bases, with 7 bases sitting between them. CDR3 sequence: CASSFRLYNEQFF. CDR3 nucleotide sequence: TGTGCCAGCAGTTTTAGACTTTACAATGAGCAGTTCTTC.